This TCR beta chain was captured in a study of blood T cell repertoires in COVID-19. Across the whole study: Acute and convalescent COVID-19 specimens originated in the United States, Italy and Spain.

This CDR3 is 17 amino acids long. Deletions cut 1 base from V and 0 bases from J, with 13 bases between. The germline V gene encodes CDR1 SNHLY and CDR2 FYNNEI. Original processing methods: The assay estimated nucleated cells by amplifying reference gene primers. Here immunoSEQ multiplex PCR was the method, and the copy in TCRdb shows in-frame clones only, minus some. V, J and clone size were drawn from that table, and D and trimming were deduced from the DNA. The table includes hundreds of thousands of clones, about 88% detected once. The sequencing sample was made of PBMCs or T cells enriched from blood (not recorded which). This sequence joins TRBV2 and TRBJ1-5; D not certain. The sequence was obtained from a woman aged 60-75 years in a cohort exposed to, infected with or recovered from COVID-19 (not recorded which). CDR3 bases: TGTGCCAGCAGTGAAGGAGACAAAATTTATAGCAATCAGCCCCAGCATTTT. This encodes CASSEGDKIYSNQPQHF.